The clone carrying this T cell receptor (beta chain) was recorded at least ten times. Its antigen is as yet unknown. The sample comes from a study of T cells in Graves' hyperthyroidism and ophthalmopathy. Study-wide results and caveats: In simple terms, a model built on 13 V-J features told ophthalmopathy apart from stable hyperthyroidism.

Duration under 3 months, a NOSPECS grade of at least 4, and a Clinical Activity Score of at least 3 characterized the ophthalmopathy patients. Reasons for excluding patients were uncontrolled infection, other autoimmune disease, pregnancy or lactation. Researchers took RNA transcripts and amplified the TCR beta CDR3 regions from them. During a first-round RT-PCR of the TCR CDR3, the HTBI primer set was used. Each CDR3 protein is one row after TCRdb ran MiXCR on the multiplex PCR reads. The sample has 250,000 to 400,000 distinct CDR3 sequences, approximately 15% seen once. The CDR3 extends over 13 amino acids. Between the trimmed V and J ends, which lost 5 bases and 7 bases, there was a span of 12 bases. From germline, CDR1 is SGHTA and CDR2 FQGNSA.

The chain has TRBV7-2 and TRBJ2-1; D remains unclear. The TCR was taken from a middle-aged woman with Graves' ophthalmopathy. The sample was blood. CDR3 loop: CASSPLRRNEQFF. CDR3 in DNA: TGTGCCAGCAGCCCTCTACGGCGGAATGAGCAGTTCTTC.